This T cell receptor (beta chain) was captured in a study of Ad26.COV2.S vaccination and SARS-CoV-2 variants. Whole-study findings and limits: Once vaccination had occurred, spike-specific CD8+ and CD4+ T cell responses reportedly showed substantial breadth.

Treatment specified: about 20 received Ad26.COV2.S at low or high dose, single or two shots; several received placebo; per-sample allocation not given. Collection of the samples took place on day 63 after the first injection of vaccine or placebo. The method was immunoSEQ multiplex PCR; TCRdb's version includes in-frame clones alone and lacks a portion of them. The sample lists some 250,000 clones, 70% to 90% seen once, with approximately 11% in the top ten. For this clone: Its target is not known.

Sample: peripheral blood, taken in a trial of Ad26.COV2.S vaccine versus placebo. The TCR was taken from a person between 18 and 60 years old who received the Ad26.COV2.S COVID-19 vaccine or a placebo.

In nucleotides, the CDR3 is TGTGCCAGCAGCTTAGTGGAGGGGATGAACACTGAAGCTTTCTTT. It encodes CASSLVEGMNTEAFF. The chain links TRBV11-2 to TRBJ1-1; perhaps TRBD1 as D (5 bases). There are 15 residues in the CDR3. Trimming pared 1 base from V and 0 bases from J, leaving 9 bases between. The germline V gene encodes CDR1 SGHAT and CDR2 FQNNGV.